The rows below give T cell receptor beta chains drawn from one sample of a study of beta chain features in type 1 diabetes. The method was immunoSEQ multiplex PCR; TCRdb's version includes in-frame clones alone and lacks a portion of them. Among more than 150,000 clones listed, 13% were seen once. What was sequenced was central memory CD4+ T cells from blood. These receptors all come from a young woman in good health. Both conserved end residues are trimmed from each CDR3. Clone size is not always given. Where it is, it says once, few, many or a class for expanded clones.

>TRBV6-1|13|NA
ASSELAGGYNEQF
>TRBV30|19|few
AWSTLGLGGLAGGRYNEQF
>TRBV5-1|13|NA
ASRPRGGLNEKLF
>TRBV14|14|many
ASSQDSGTRSYEQY
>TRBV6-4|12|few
ASSDGGSTDTQY
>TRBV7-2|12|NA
ASSAGQAWGTQY
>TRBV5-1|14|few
ASSLSRGQGGDTQY
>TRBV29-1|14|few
SVEDRTSGDTDTQY
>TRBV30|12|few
AWSALSGTDEQY
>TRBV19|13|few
ASSERVEAPYEQY
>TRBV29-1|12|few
SVEWGGANYGYT
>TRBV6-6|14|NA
ASRNRDREFNQPQH
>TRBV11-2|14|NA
ASSRDRAGLGDTQY
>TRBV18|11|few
ASSPYDQETQY
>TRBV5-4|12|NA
ASSRTEPPYEQY
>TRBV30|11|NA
AWSTTVQETQY
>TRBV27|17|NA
ASSLTPGQGLSGANVLT
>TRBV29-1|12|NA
SVKVQGARGEQF
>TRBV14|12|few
ASSQETIVNEQF
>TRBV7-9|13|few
ASSFNEGHNQPQH
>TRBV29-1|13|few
SVELLAGVRETQY
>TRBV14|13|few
ASSQRTGRSYEQY
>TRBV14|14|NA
ASSLGLGTTNEKLF
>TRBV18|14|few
ASSPPTSGGFSGYT
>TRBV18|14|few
ASSPWSGRTVNEQF
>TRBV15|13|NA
ATSRDRLAGETQY
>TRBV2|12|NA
ASKGQGFAGELF
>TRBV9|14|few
ASSVQQGIGTDTQY
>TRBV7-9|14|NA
ASSLGTPSGDTEAF
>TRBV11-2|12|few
ASRSGTALYEQY
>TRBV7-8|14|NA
ASRFASGTGAKTQY
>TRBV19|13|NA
ASNTPSGSFTEQF
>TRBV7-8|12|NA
ASSFQEGWETQY
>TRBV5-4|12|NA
ASSLAGRQGTQY
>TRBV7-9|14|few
ASSQERTSGYNEQF
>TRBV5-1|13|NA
ASSQREGLSNEQF
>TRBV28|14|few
ASSSIGQGASYGYT
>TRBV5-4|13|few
ASRTGTEGDQPQH
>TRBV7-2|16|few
ASSQPHQGLAGMETQY
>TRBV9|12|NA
ASSKDQGRTEAF
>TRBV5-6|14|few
ASSVVGQRFSYEQY
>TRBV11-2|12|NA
ASSFGQGSYEQY
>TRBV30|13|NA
AWSVPGLSGNTIY
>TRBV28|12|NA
ASSSPGQNYGYT
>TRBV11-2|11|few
ASSPVSVDTQY
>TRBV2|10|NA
ASSLAGNEQF
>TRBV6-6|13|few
ASSYPGGRDEKLF
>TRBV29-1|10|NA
SVGQGNTEAF
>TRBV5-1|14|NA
ASSLAVWAGNNEQF
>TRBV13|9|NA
ASSLAETQY
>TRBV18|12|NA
ASSPPSPHSEQF
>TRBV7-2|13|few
ASSLDRGGQQPQH
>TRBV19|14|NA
ASTGGRQSGANVLT
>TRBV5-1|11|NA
ASSFRTGVGYT
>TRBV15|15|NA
ATSRLPRGSASYEQY
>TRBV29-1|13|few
SVEDLGRVTDTQY
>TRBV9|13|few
ASSTELGTGGEAF
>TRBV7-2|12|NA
ASSLGLGTDTQY
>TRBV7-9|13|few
ASSLTADRSNEQF